This is a list of T cell receptor beta chains from one sample in a study of persistence of HIV-infected CD4 T cells. Their specific antigens are unknown. Here immunoSEQ multiplex PCR was the method, and the copy in TCRdb shows in-frame clones only, minus some. The table includes approximately 35,000 clones, approximately 85% detected once. Sequenced material: cultured CD4+ T cells from PBMCs, taken from a patient who received antiretroviral therapy. The source of these receptors is an adult with HIV. The donor label of this sample is uncertain. The CDR3 runs from the conserved cysteine through the conserved F or W. The D gene is left open where the match is weak.

V gene	J gene	D gene	CDR3 length	CDR3 protein
TRBV27	TRBJ1-5	TRBD1	16	CASSLMEGAGNQPQHF
TRBV18	TRBJ1-1	NA	12	CASSPADRPAFF
TRBV5-1	TRBJ1-4	TRBD1	15	CASSFTGTGDEKLFF
TRBV19	TRBJ1-5	NA	17	CASSISGRASYNQPQHF
TRBV3-1/TRBV3-2	TRBJ1-2	NA	14	CASSLGNSNYGYTF
TRBV7-9	TRBJ2-1	NA	10	CASNHREQFF
TRBV5-1	TRBJ1-1	TRBD1	15	CASSSTGTVNTEAFF
TRBV28	TRBJ2-3	NA	13	CASTQVPLRTQYF
TRBV2	TRBJ1-2	TRBD1	15	CASSPGQGASYGYTF
TRBV7-6	TRBJ2-1	NA	11	CASSLADEQFF
TRBV7-8	TRBJ1-2	TRBD1	16	CASSLARTGERSGYTF
TRBV11-2	TRBJ2-3	TRBD2	15	CASSVTSGGGDTQYF
TRBV4-1	TRBJ1-3	NA	12	CASSPSGNTIYF
TRBV12-5	TRBJ1-5	TRBD1	15	CASGPGTAPNQPQHF
TRBV28	TRBJ1-3	NA	13	CASSLLAGNTIYF
TRBV13	TRBJ1-1	NA	16	CASSLRSPTGNTEAFF
TRBV2	TRBJ1-5	NA	13	CASTSGPNQPQHF
TRBV19	TRBJ1-2	NA	14	CASSYDSSFYGYTF
TRBV7-9	TRBJ2-5	TRBD2	15	CASSQRGVPQETQYF
TRBV6-5	TRBJ2-4	TRBD2	16	CASSYSGLAGQNIQYF
TRBV19	TRBJ1-5	NA	16	CASSIATPHGNQPQHF
TRBV7-3	TRBJ1-1	TRBD1	16	CASSLTPTGGFTEAFF
TRBV5-4	TRBJ1-2	TRBD1	13	CASSSRDSYGYTF
TRBV6-5	TRBJ2-1	NA	15	CASSSSGLSYNEQFF
TRBV4-2	TRBJ2-1	TRBD2	14	CASSQDGRGGQLFF
TRBV7-3	TRBJ2-3	TRBD2	15	CASSPTSGGTDTQYF
TRBV5-1	TRBJ2-1	TRBD2	16	CASSLEASGKYNEQFF
TRBV4-2	TRBJ2-7	TRBD2	17	CASSRPTSGGLTYEQYF
TRBV10-1	TRBJ1-1	NA	18	CASSESLEYPTMNTEAFF
TRBV6-2/TRBV6-3	TRBJ2-7	TRBD1	16	CASSLAGTGISYEQYF
TRBV7-2	TRBJ1-2	NA	14	CASSQLRGDYGYTF